Below, 9 T cell receptor beta chains from the same sample are listed, as sequenced in a study of blood T cell repertoires in COVID-19. Sequencing used immunoSEQ multiplex PCR; TCRdb keeps in-frame clones, though not all of them. The sample lists 60,000 to 75,000 clones; over 70% were seen once. Material for sequencing was peripheral blood. The receptor set was obtained from a man aged 50 or older with active COVID-19.

The genes are TRBV27 and TRBJ2-7; 7 bases agree with TRBD2. Per germline, CDR1 MNHEY and CDR2 SMNVEV (reference sequence). The CDR3 contains 13 residues. J was trimmed by 5 bases and V by 5 bases; bases with no gene match: 6. The chain's CDR3 is CASSRRERDEQYF. The DNA for the CDR3 is TGTGCCAGCAGTAGGCGGGAGAGGGACGAGCAGTACTTC.

This clone was detected only a few times. Here the CDR3 DNA reads TGTGCCAGCAGCCTACAGGGGGCGGGCTACACCTTC. Its protein is CASSLQGAGYTF. The rearrangement uses TRBV7-2 and TRBJ1-2; TRBD1 matches at 9 bases. The CDR3 spans 12 residues. The ends lost 5 bases at V and 8 bases at J; junction bases unmatched: 3. Germline-derived CDR1 and CDR2 are SGHTA and FQGNSA.

This clone has only a few counts. The rearrangement joins TRBV7-2 to TRBJ2-3; D unresolved. The V and J ends lost 4 bases and 3 bases respectively, with 5 bases between them. The CDR3 runs 12 residues. The germline CDR1 and CDR2 sequences are SGHTA and FQGNSA. The CDR3 sequence: CASSSTTDTQYF. DNA for the CDR3: TGTGCCAGCAGCTCTACTACAGATACGCAGTATTTT.

This clone has more than one count but fewer than ten. The genes are TRBV6-6 and TRBJ1-5; 7 nucleotides agree with TRBD1. This CDR3 has 13 amino acids. J gave up 9 bases and V 4 bases, and 6 bases lay outside the gene matches. Per the germline V gene, CDR1 is MNHNY and CDR2 is SVGAGI (reference sequence). The CDR3 here is CASSFTGEPPQHF. Here the CDR3 DNA reads TGTGCCAGCAGTTTTACAGGGGAGCCGCCCCAGCATTTT.

The rearrangement uses TRBV9 and TRBJ2-1; a possible D gene is TRBD1 (6 bases). This CDR3 is built from 16 residues. Per germline, CDR1 SGDLS and CDR2 YYNGEE. The ends were cut back, 0 bases at V and 1 base at J, with 11 bases in the middle. The CDR3 sequence: CASSVGLQGSYNEQFF. The CDR3 bases are TGTGCCAGCAGCGTAGGGTTACAGGGATCCTACAATGAGCAGTTCTTC. The whole variable domain, filled in from reference TRBV9 and TRBJ2-1, reads DSGVTQTPKHLITATGQRVTLRCSPRSGDLSVYWYQQSLDQGLQFLIQYYNGEERAKGNILERFSAQQFPDLHSELNLSSLELGDSALYFCASSVGLQGSYNEQFFGPGTRLTVL.

V gene TRBV9 combines with J gene TRBJ1-4, with D maybe TRBD1 (5 bases). Germline lookup yields CDR1 SGDLS and CDR2 YYNGEE. The CDR3 sequence is 15 residues long. V was cut by 2 bases and J by 6 bases, with 14 bases left in between. This CDR3 reads CASSVGGSKDEKLFF. In DNA form, the CDR3 reads TGTGCCAGCAGCGTTGGGGGGAGCAAGGATGAAAAACTGTTTTTT.

This chain connects TRBV5-1 to TRBJ1-2; weak D call: TRBD1 (6 bases). V lost 4 bases and J 1 base, leaving 14 bases between the germline ends. The CDR3 runs to 15 residues. Germline V gene data show CDR1 as SGHRS and CDR2 as YFSETQ. This CDR3 reads CASSDPGQHNYGYTF. For the CDR3, the DNA is TGCGCCAGCAGCGATCCTGGACAGCATAACTATGGCTACACCTTC.

J is TRBJ1-1 and V is TRBV6-1, with unresolved D. CDR1 and CDR2 (germline): MNHNS, SASEGT. Trimming stripped 0 bases from V and 4 bases from J, with 6 bases between. The CDR3 spans 13 residues. For the CDR3, the DNA is TGTGCCAGCAGTGAAGCCGTCAGCACTGAAGCTTTCTTT. This gives the protein CASSEAVSTEAFF.

This clone was recorded at least ten times. Here the CDR3 DNA reads TGTGCCAGCAGCCAGGGCGGACTCATAGATACGCAGTATTTT. Encoded protein: CASSQGGLIDTQYF. The rearrangement joins TRBV3-1 (or the pseudogene TRBV3-2) to TRBJ2-3, with D possibly matching TRBD2 (5 bases). The germline V gene has CDR1 LGHDT and CDR2 YNNKEL (reference sequence). There are 14 residues in the CDR3. Trimming took 3 bases from V and 5 from J, leaving 12 bases between them.